This T cell receptor beta chain was identified during a study of shared clonotypes between healthy human individuals (dated by TCRdb to the early 2020s). The study in broad terms: The cohort comprised a couple of women and a few men aged 18 to 49 years. For each donor, CD4 naive and CD4 memory were each run on three plates, CD8 naive on two plates, and CD8 memory on one plate. Different laboratories and diverse techniques were used to prepare libraries and sequence TCR repertoires, to increase sequencing depth and limit assay-specific biases. To estimate repertoire size and how much clonotypes are shared between individuals, the study performed deep sequencing of blood TCR repertoires from roughly five healthy adults. Between about 0.94 and 10 billion PBMCs per donor were obtained by leukapheresis. The full study reports these points: Pairwise subsampling led to the expectation that sequencing depth would affect the degree of clonotype sharing among donors. Rarefaction of sorted-subset datasets indicated incomplete sequencing despite the large sequencing depth. The genetic and exposure-history diversity represented was limited by the small number of donors. Sampling was restricted to blood, and TCR repertoires in tissue are likely to differ from TCR repertoires in blood. Larger estimated clonotype richness was generally found for naive subsets than for memory subsets. When a few donors were compared, the shared fraction of clonotypes was about 5.5% for naive CD4, 3.5% to 4% for naive CD8, 2.3% for memory CD4, and 0.35% to 0.4% for memory CD8. Higher generation probabilities were observed for clonotypes shared by all four sorted-subset donors than for non-shared clonotypes.

The CDR3 holds 14 amino acids from the cysteine to the phenylalanine. Only CDR3 DNA is held: 42 bases, read in frame from base 1. V is reduced by 3 bases and J by 4 bases, leaving a spacing of 13 bases between them. The germline V gene provides CDR1 SGHVS and CDR2 FQNEAQ. About this clone: Its antigen specificity is not known. No quality values exist for individual bases; no much larger clone is one base distant.

CD8 naive samples were CD45RO-negative cells positively selected for CCR7, giving a CD45RA+CCR7+ population that excluded TemRA cells. Donors were healthy HIV-negative adults with no recently reported acute infections or vaccinations. Every donor was a Caucasian adult living in Nashville, Tennessee, USA. Blood was collected by leukapheresis, and PBMCs were isolated by Ficoll-Histopaque density gradient centrifugation and then cryopreserved in liquid nitrogen vapor phase. Analytical flow cytometry was used to check the purity and quantity of each magnetically sorted T cell population. From each sorted fraction, genomic DNA was isolated and quantified by UV absorbance on a Nanodrop 2000c. TCR CDR3 regions were amplified from genomic DNA by multiplex PCR using the deep immunoSEQ assay. For each cell subset, the extracted genomic DNA was distributed evenly across all wells of several immunoSEQ 96-well plates, and each plate served as one replicate. Each replicate PCR for sorted subsets received 150 to 250 ng genomic DNA, equal to tens of thousands of T cell genomes. Purified libraries were measured with a Qubit 3.0 fluorometer, size-checked on a Bioanalyzer 2100, and measured again with the KAPA Library Quantification kit. A separate single-read 150-cycle Illumina NextSeq 550 flow cell was used to sequence each immunoSEQ 96-well plate. The authors' analysis ran thus. Because the immunoSEQ output held only junctional sequences and lacked quality scores, the filtering could not match the filtering applied to full-length reads. Sequences were annotated with PyIR, a Python wrapper for IgBLAST v1.9, using IMGT germline references to assign V/J genes and CDR3. Reads were filtered out if the reads had weak V/J assignments (E-value above 1e-6), no CDR3, stop codons, out-of-frame junctions, or ambiguous translated residues. A V3J clonotype was defined by an identical inferred V gene, J gene, and CDR3 amino acid sequence. To compute the percentage overlap between repertoires, the number of shared unique clonotypes was divided by the size of the smaller repertoire. RTK rarefaction, the Chao1 estimator, and Recon v2.1 estimates of unobserved clonotypes were used to assess repertoire richness. Generation probabilities were computed with OLGA for all TCRbeta clonotypes obtained by the gDNA method from four donors. TCRdb took over this immuneACCESS table, retaining in-frame rearrangements with V and J assigned. Such tables are incomplete; in checked studies, under half of the missing clones stem from an unresolved V gene, and the remainder is unexplained. The DNA was the basis for D and trimming; V, J and clone size are from that table. Present in this sample are around 1.9 million clones, just over 90% of which were seen just once. Of the sample, more than 1.5% is held by the ten largest clones.

The chain links TRBV7-8 with TRBJ2-7; no D gene can be assigned with confidence. The sample was naive CD8+ T cells from PBMCs. The cell subset or site label here, explained by the study, means: CD45RA+CCR7+. The sequence came from a man younger than 30 in good health. Some clones in this sample may be carry-over from other donors' samples. The sequenced DNA: TGTGCCAGCAGCTTCTTTGTGGAGAGATACGAGCAGTACTTC. Translated, this gives CASSFFVERYEQYF.